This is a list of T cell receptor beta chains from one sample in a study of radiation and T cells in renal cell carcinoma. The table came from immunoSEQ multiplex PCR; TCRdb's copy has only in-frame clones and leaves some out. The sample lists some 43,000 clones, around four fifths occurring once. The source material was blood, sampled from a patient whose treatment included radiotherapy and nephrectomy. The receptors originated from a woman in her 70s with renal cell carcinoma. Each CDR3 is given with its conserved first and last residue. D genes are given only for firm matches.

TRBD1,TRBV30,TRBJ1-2,CAWSEGQGIGGYGYTF,TGTGCCTGGAGTGAAGGACAGGGTATAGGGGGCTATGGCTACACCTTC
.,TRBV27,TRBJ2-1,CASSLLAGNNEQFF,TGTGCCAGCAGTTTATTGGCGGGTAACAATGAGCAGTTCTTC
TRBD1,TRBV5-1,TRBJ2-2,CASSMTDRGTGELFF,TGCGCCAGCTCTATGACGGACAGGGGCACCGGGGAGCTGTTTTTT
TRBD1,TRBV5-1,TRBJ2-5,CASSAGQGGQETQYF,TGCGCCAGCAGCGCCGGACAGGGAGGCCAAGAGACCCAGTACTTC
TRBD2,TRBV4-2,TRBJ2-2,CASSQQGLENTGELFF,TGTGCCAGCAGCCAACAAGGACTAGAAAACACCGGGGAGCTGTTTTTT
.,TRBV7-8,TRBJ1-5,CASSLGTIGDSNQPQHF,TGTGCCAGCAGCTTGGGAACTATCGGGGATAGCAATCAGCCCCAGCATTTT
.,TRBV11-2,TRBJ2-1,CASSLQVGGSYNEQFF,TGTGCCAGCAGTTTGCAGGTTGGGGGCTCCTACAATGAGCAGTTCTTC
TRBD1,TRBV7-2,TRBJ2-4,CASSQNPGQGAIQYF,TGTGCCAGCAGCCAGAACCCCGGGCAGGGGGCCATTCAGTACTTC
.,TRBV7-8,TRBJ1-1,CASRGRSLEAFF,TGTGCCAGCAGGGGTAGGTCACTTGAAGCTTTCTTT
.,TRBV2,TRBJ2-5,CASSEGGAVQYF,TGTGCCAGCAGTGAGGGGGGAGCGGTCCAGTACTTC